This TCR beta chain was observed in a study of T-cell memory formation after mild COVID-19. For the study at large: Across donors, TCR clusters were largely donor specific. The study's findings and limits: Among clones contracting day 15 to 85, CD4/CD8 was balanced, whereas later expanders leaned CD4+. Cross-reactive memory appears to have joined, as suggested by some responding clones showing up in pre-infection memory. Nothing confirmed that second-wave clones peaking on day 37 were specific for SARS-CoV-2.

As to this clonotype: The antigen is unknown.

TCRdb analysed the 5' RACE reads with MiXCR anew, one entry per CDR3 protein. The repertoire holds about 430,000 distinct CDR3 sequences, with over 15% as singletons. V lost 2 bases to trimming and J lost 5 bases; unmatched junction nucleotides: 6. The CDR3 length is 15 residues. Germline V lookup: CDR1 SGHVS, CDR2 FQNEAQ. Sequenced input: PBMCs or a T cell subset sorted from them (not recorded which). The chain couples TRBV7-8 to TRBJ2-7, with 10 bases fitting TRBD1. The receptor comes from a young man who had mild COVID-19 (a few samples of this study predate the infection). Cell type and time point are not known. CDR3 loop: CASSLRDRGGHEQYF. The CDR3 nucleotides are TGTGCCAGCAGCTTAAGGGACAGGGGTGGCCACGAGCAGTACTTC. Filled out from reference TRBV7-8 and TRBJ2-7, the complete variable domain reads GAGVSQSPRYKVAKRGQDVALRCDPISGHVSLFWYQQALGQGPEFLTYFQNEAQLDKSGLPSDRFFAERPEGSVSTLKIQRTQQEDSAVYLCASSLRDRGGHEQYFGPGTRLTVT.